Listed here are 13 T cell receptor beta chains from one sample, sequenced in a study of Ad26.COV2.S vaccination and SARS-CoV-2 variants. Treatment specified: 15 to 20 received Ad26.COV2.S at low or high dose, single or two shots; about 5 received placebo; per-sample allocation not given. The samples were gathered on day 63 after the first injection of vaccine or placebo. Produced via immunoSEQ multiplex PCR; TCRdb's table is partial and in-frame only. Of about 400,000 clones detected, approximately 91% appear once; the ten largest clones hold 1.9%. The sequenced sample was peripheral blood, obtained in a trial of Ad26.COV2.S vaccine versus placebo. The receptors shown here come from a person aged 18-65 years who received the Ad26.COV2.S COVID-19 vaccine or a placebo.

The rearrangement joins TRBV7-2 to TRBJ2-5, with TRBD1 identical over 9 bases. CDR3 length equals 14 residues. The V gene's germline CDR1 is SGHTA and CDR2 FQGNSA. The V segment lost 3 bases and the J segment 5 bases; nucleotides outside the gene matches: 4. This CDR3 is CASSLDRGWETQYF. CDR3 sequence (DNA): TGTGCCAGCAGCTTGGACAGGGGTTGGGAGACCCAGTACTTC. Full variable domain (rest looked up from reference TRBV7-2 and TRBJ2-5): GAGVSQSPSNKVTEKGKDVELRCDPISGHTALYWYRQSLGQGLEFLIYFQGNSAPDKSGLPSDRFSAERTGGSVSTLTIQRTQQEDSAVYLCASSLDRGWETQYFGPGTRLLVL.

V usage is TRBV28 and J usage is TRBJ2-5, with D perhaps matching TRBD1 or TRBD2 (5 bases each). The CDR3 is 15 amino acids. Germline V gene sequence: CDR1 MDHEN, CDR2 SYDVKM. With 4 bases removed from V and 2 bases from J, the gap between germline ends came to 14 bases. CDR3 DNA sequence: TGTGCCAGCAGTTCTCGGGGACCAACGCAAGAGACCCAGTACTTC. It encodes CASSSRGPTQETQYF.

The gene calls are TRBV5-4 and TRBJ2-3; TRBD1 or TRBD2 may be the D gene (5 bases each). The germline gives CDR1 SGHNT, CDR2 YYREEE (reference sequence). V was trimmed by 7 bases and J by 6 bases, leaving 15 bases between them. The CDR3 covers 13 residues. This CDR3 is CASSSSDSDTQYF. The CDR3 nucleotides are TGTGCCAGCTCTAGCTCTGACAGCGATACGCAGTATTTT.

The chain joins TRBV4-2 to TRBJ2-3; D is possibly TRBD2 (5 bases). The CDR3 totals 14 residues. Trimming removed 3 bases from V and 4 bases from J, with 11 bases in between. Looked up from germline, CDR1 is LGHNA and CDR2 is YNFKEQ. The DNA for the CDR3 is TGTGCCAGCAGCCAGGCTGGAGCGGCAGATACGCAGTATTTT. Translation gives CASSQAGAADTQYF.

Details on this clone: Other DNA sequences in this sample translate to the same CDR3. The V and J genes are TRBV2 and TRBJ2-5; the D is unclear. The CDR3 covers 13 residues. CDR1 SNHLY and CDR2 FYNNEI come from the germline V gene. The V end was cut by 5 bases, the J end by 2 bases, with 9 bases between. The CDR3 nucleotides are TGTGCCAGCAGTCCCTTACTTCAAGAGACCCAGTACTTC. Translated, it gives CASSPLLQETQYF.

This clone came up a few times. The chain uses TRBV12-3 or TRBV12-4 and TRBJ1-1; D remains unclear. This CDR3 comprises 12 residues. Trimming removed 5 bases at V and 3 bases at J, with 7 bases between. CDR3 region: CASSRQDTEAFF. DNA for the CDR3: TGTGCCAGCAGTCGTCAGGACACTGAAGCTTTCTTT.

The chain carries TRBV7-3 and TRBJ2-7, with 9 positions matching TRBD2. V lost 2 bases to trimming and J lost 3 bases; unmatched junction nucleotides: 2. Germline assignment: CDR1 SGHTA and CDR2 FQGTGA. This CDR3 has 14 amino acids. CDR3 sequence: CASSLSAGGYEQYF. CDR3 bases: TGTGCCAGCAGCTTATCAGCGGGAGGCTACGAGCAGTACTTC.

The rearrangement links TRBV5-1 to TRBJ2-3; D possibly uses TRBD1 or TRBD2 (6 bases each). The germline CDR1 and CDR2 sequences are SGHRS and YFSETQ. Trimming pared 9 bases from V and 1 base from J, leaving 15 bases between. This CDR3 spans 14 amino acids. CDR3: CATSWGARTDTQYF. Here the CDR3 DNA reads TGCGCCACTTCATGGGGGGCCCGCACAGATACGCAGTATTTT.

The V gene is TRBV3-1 (or the pseudogene TRBV3-2), the J gene TRBJ1-2, with 11 nucleotides matching TRBD1. CDR3 length: 13 residues. CDR1 and CDR2 (germline): LGHDT, YNNKEL (reference sequence). V lost 4 bases, J lost 10 bases, and 5 bases stayed unmatched. CDR3 nucleotide sequence: TGTGCCAGCAGCCGCGGGACAGGGGGAGTCTACACCTTC. The encoded protein is CASSRGTGGVYTF.

The chain joins TRBV24-1 to TRBJ2-3; a possible D gene is TRBD2 (6 bases). Germline CDR1 is KGHDR and CDR2 is SFDVKD. The CDR3 runs to 14 residues. Trimming took off 2 bases at V and 3 bases at J, with 8 bases between the two ends. This CDR3 is CATSDSGRTDTQYF. CDR3 sequence (DNA): TGTGCCACCAGTGATTCAGGGAGGACAGATACGCAGTATTTT.

This clone was observed a few times. Different DNA sequences within this sample yield the same CDR3. CDR3 DNA: TGTGCCTGGAGTCTAGGGACAGGGATCTACGAGCAGTACTTC. It codes for CAWSLGTGIYEQYF. The chain links TRBV30 to TRBJ2-7; TRBD1 matches 9 bases. Losses at the gene ends were 2 bases for V and 3 bases for J; bases not matched to a gene: 5. CDR1 is GTSNPN, CDR2 SVGIG, per germline (reference sequence). The CDR3 is 14 amino acids.

V and J are TRBV5-5 and TRBJ2-5, with D unclear. The CDR3 contains 13 residues. Germline values: CDR1 SGHKS, CDR2 YYEKEE (reference sequence). The V end was cut by 0 bases, the J end by 2 bases, with 5 bases between. In DNA form, the CDR3 reads TGTGCCAGCAGCTTGGGGCAGCAAGAGACCCAGTACTTC. As protein: CASSLGQQETQYF.

CDR3 nucleotide sequence: TGTGCCAGCAGTGAAGGGATGGGACCTGATGGCTACACCTTC. The encoded protein is CASSEGMGPDGYTF. V gene TRBV2 combines with J gene TRBJ1-2, with D tentatively TRBD1 (5 bases). From germline, CDR1 is SNHLY and CDR2 FYNNEI. CDR3 size: 14 residues. V was clipped by 1 base and J by 6 bases, with 12 bases between them.